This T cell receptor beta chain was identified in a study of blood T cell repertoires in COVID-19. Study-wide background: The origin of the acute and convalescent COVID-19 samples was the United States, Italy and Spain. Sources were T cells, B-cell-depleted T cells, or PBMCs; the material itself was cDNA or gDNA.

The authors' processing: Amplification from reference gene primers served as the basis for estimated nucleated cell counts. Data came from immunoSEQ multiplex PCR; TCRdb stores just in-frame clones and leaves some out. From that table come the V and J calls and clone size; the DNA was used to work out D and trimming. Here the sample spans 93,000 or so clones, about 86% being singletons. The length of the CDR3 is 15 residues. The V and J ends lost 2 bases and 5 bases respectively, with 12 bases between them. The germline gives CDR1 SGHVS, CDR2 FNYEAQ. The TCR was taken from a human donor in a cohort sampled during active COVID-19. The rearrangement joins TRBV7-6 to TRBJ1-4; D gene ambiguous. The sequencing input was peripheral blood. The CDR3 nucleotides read TGTGCCAGCAGCTTATCGTCAGACAAAAATGAAAAACTGTTTTTT. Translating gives CASSLSSDKNEKLFF.